This is a list of T cell receptor beta chains from one sample in a study of shared clonotypes between healthy human individuals. TCRdb's table, derived via immunoSEQ multiplex PCR, lists solely in-frame clones and lacks some. This repertoire shows some 580,000 clones, 98% found once; its top ten account for 0.25% to 0.35%. The sample comprised naive CD8+ T cells sorted from blood. The receptors were sampled from a man aged 25 to 40 in good health. CDR3s include the opening cysteine and the closing phenylalanine or tryptophan. The D gene is left open where the match is weak. Rows may omit the clone size; those that give it use once, few, many or a size class.

cdr3_nt | cdr3_aa | clone_size | j_call | d_call | v_call
TGTGCCAGCAGACCCTCAGGGAGATACACTGAAGCTTTCTTT | CASRPSGRYTEAFF | . | TRBJ1-1 | . | TRBV27
TGTGCCAGCGTCCGACTAGCGGGAGACAATGAGCAGTTCTTC | CASVRLAGDNEQFF | . | TRBJ2-1 | TRBD2 | TRBV2
TGTGCCAGCAGCTTAGCAACGGCCGGCAACTACGAGCAGTACTTC | CASSLATAGNYEQYF | . | TRBJ2-7 | . | TRBV7-9
TGTGCCAGCAGCTTAGGAAGGGGGACTCAGCAGTTCTTC | CASSLGRGTQQFF | . | TRBJ2-1 | . | TRBV11-3
TGTGCCAGCAGCGCTAGGAATAGCGTCAATGAGCAGTTCTTC | CASSARNSVNEQFF | . | TRBJ2-1 | . | TRBV11-2
TGTGCCAGCAGCGCGACTAGCGGGAGTCACAATGAGCAGTTCTTC | CASSATSGSHNEQFF | . | TRBJ2-1 | TRBD2 | TRBV5-4
TGTGCCAGCAGCTCGATGGCCGGGACAGGGTCTAATGAAAAACTGTTTTTT | CASSSMAGTGSNEKLFF | . | TRBJ1-4 | TRBD1 | TRBV13
TGTGCCAGCAGCAGGACAGCACGCGAGCAGTACTTC | CASSRTAREQYF | . | TRBJ2-7 | . | TRBV28
TGTGCCAGCAGCTACAATTACGGGACTAGCGTGGAGACCCAGTACTTC | CASSYNYGTSVETQYF | . | TRBJ2-5 | TRBD2 | TRBV7-6
TGTGCCAGCAGATACATACAGGGGGACACCGGGGAGCTGTTTTTT | CASRYIQGDTGELFF | . | TRBJ2-2 | TRBD1 | TRBV7-9
TGTGCCAGCAGCGGAGAGCGGGGGCTAGACAGCCAGTACTTC | CASSGERGLDSQYF | . | TRBJ2-5 | TRBD2 | TRBV11-2
TGCAGCGTTGAAGATCGGGGCACCCGACTAGCGGGAGCCTACGAGCAGTACTTC | CSVEDRGTRLAGAYEQYF | . | TRBJ2-7 | TRBD2 | TRBV29-1
TGTGCCAGCGGAGGGGAGCCGGACTACGAGCAGTACTTC | CASGGEPDYEQYF | . | TRBJ2-7 | . | TRBV2
TGTGCCAGCAGCACAAGCGCCGGGACTAATAACAATGAGCAGTTCTTC | CASSTSAGTNNNEQFF | once | TRBJ2-1 | TRBD2 | TRBV7-8
TGTGCCAGCATGCGACCGGGGGGCTTTGGGAATGAGCAGTTCTTC | CASMRPGGFGNEQFF | . | TRBJ2-1 | . | TRBV27
TGTGCCAGCAGTTCGGGGGCTAGCGGGAGTTTACTCGAGCAGTACTTC | CASSSGASGSLLEQYF | . | TRBJ2-7 | TRBD2 | TRBV27
TGCGCCAGCAGCTTGGGACAGGGGACCGAGCAGTACTTC | CASSLGQGTEQYF | . | TRBJ2-7 | TRBD1 | TRBV5-1
TGTGCCAGCAGTCCCACCTACAATGAGCAGTTCTTC | CASSPTYNEQFF | . | TRBJ2-1 | . | TRBV28
TGTGCCAGCAGCCCTGGGGGGTTAGCTTTCTTT | CASSPGGLAFF | . | TRBJ1-1 | . | TRBV7-9
TGCAGCGTCGAGGACAGGGGGGGCCAAGAGACCCAGTACTTC | CSVEDRGGQETQYF | . | TRBJ2-5 | TRBD1 | TRBV29-1
TGTGCCAGCAGAGACGTACAGGGGCCGAACACTGAAGCTTTCTTT | CASRDVQGPNTEAFF | . | TRBJ1-1 | TRBD1 | TRBV6-1
TGTGCCACCAGCTATAGGCTCCAAGAGACCCAGTACTTC | CATSYRLQETQYF | once | TRBJ2-5 | . | TRBV15
TGTGCCAGCAGCGTAGGACTAGCGGGATATGAGCAGTTCTTC | CASSVGLAGYEQFF | . | TRBJ2-1 | TRBD2 | TRBV9
TGTGCCAGCAGCGTTGACAGTGTTTTATATGGCTACACCTTC | CASSVDSVLYGYTF | . | TRBJ1-2 | . | TRBV9
TGTGCCAGCAGCTTAGCAGGGGTTTTTGATCAGCCCCAGCATTTT | CASSLAGVFDQPQHF | once | TRBJ1-5 | . | TRBV7-8
TGTGCCAGCAGTCCTTTCGACGGGCAAGAGACCCAGTACTTC | CASSPFDGQETQYF | . | TRBJ2-5 | . | TRBV27
TGCGCCAGCAGCCCCCTGCTAGCGGGAGTCTTCGGCGGGGAGCTGTTTTTT | CASSPLLAGVFGGELFF | . | TRBJ2-2 | TRBD2 | TRBV4-1
TGTGCCAGCAGCTCACTTCCAGATACGCAGTATTTT | CASSSLPDTQYF | . | TRBJ2-3 | . | TRBV11-2
TGCGCCAGCAGCCAAGGGCGGGAGCAAGTAAGGGAGCAGTACTTC | CASSQGREQVREQYF | once | TRBJ2-7 | TRBD2 | TRBV4-3
TGTGCCAGCAGTCGGTACCCTGGACAGCTCGAGCAGTACTTC | CASSRYPGQLEQYF | . | TRBJ2-7 | . | TRBV6-5
TGTGCCAGCAGCCAAGTAGCGACCGGGGAGCTGTTTTTT | CASSQVATGELFF | . | TRBJ2-2 | . | TRBV14
TGCGCCAGCAGCCAAGTAATGGACGGCAATCAGCCCCAGCATTTT | CASSQVMDGNQPQHF | once | TRBJ1-5 | . | TRBV4-3
TGCAGCGTAGGTCCGGCGCTAGCGGGAGACAATGAGCAGTTCTTC | CSVGPALAGDNEQFF | once | TRBJ2-1 | TRBD2 | TRBV29-1
TGTGCCAGCAGCCGCCCCCCGCAGGGGGATACAGATACGCAGTATTTT | CASSRPPQGDTDTQYF | . | TRBJ2-3 | TRBD1 | TRBV11-2
TGCGCCAGCAGTGAGCCTGGCACCTACGAGCAGTACTTC | CASSEPGTYEQYF | . | TRBJ2-7 | . | TRBV10-2
TGTGCCACACTAGCGGAAAACTACAATGAGCAGTTCTTC | CATLAENYNEQFF | . | TRBJ2-1 | TRBD2 | TRBV19
TGCGCCAGCAGGAGGACAGGGAGCAATCAGCCCCAGCATTTT | CASRRTGSNQPQHF | . | TRBJ1-5 | TRBD1 | TRBV10-1
TGTGCCAGCAATGATAGGACTAGCGGGAGGGGTGAAGGTTCCACAGATACGCAGTATTTT | CASNDRTSGRGEGSTDTQYF | . | TRBJ2-3 | TRBD2 | TRBV2
TGTGCCAGCCAGCAGGTGCGGGGTCCAGATACGCAGTATTTT | CASQQVRGPDTQYF | . | TRBJ2-3 | . | TRBV28
TGCGCCAGCAGCCTTTCAGGATACAATGAGCAGTTCTTC | CASSLSGYNEQFF | . | TRBJ2-1 | . | TRBV4-3
TGTGCCAGCAGCCTGGGTAATGAGCAGTTCTTC | CASSLGNEQFF | few | TRBJ2-1 | . | TRBV5-5
TGCAGCGTTGAAGATTCCGGGGACAGGGGGGCAGATACGCAGTATTTT | CSVEDSGDRGADTQYF | . | TRBJ2-3 | TRBD1 | TRBV29-1
TGTGCCAGCAGAAGACAGGGTAGGCAAGAGACCCAGTACTTC | CASRRQGRQETQYF | . | TRBJ2-5 | TRBD1 | TRBV27
TGTGCCAGCAGCCCTGTCGAGCAAAGCAAAAACATTCAGTACTTC | CASSPVEQSKNIQYF | . | TRBJ2-4 | . | TRBV9
TGTGCCAGCAGTGCCGGGACTAGCGGGAGTTACACAGATACGCAGTATTTT | CASSAGTSGSYTDTQYF | . | TRBJ2-3 | TRBD2 | TRBV28
TGTGCCAGCAGCACTATGACTAGCGCACCCTACAATGAGCAGTTCTTC | CASSTMTSAPYNEQFF | . | TRBJ2-1 | TRBD2 | TRBV5-6
TGTGCCAGCAGCTCAGGGACAGGGGACAGCAATCAGCCCCAGCATTTT | CASSSGTGDSNQPQHF | . | TRBJ1-5 | TRBD1 | TRBV7-9
TGTGCCAGTAGTATAACCAGGCAAGCTAACTATGGCTACACCTTC | CASSITRQANYGYTF | . | TRBJ1-2 | . | TRBV19
TGCGCCAGCAGCCAAGATCAGACAGGAACCTATGGCTACACCTTC | CASSQDQTGTYGYTF | . | TRBJ1-2 | . | TRBV4-3
TGTGCCATCAGTCCTGATAGCGGAGGGGTCAATGAGCAGTTCTTC | CAISPDSGGVNEQFF | . | TRBJ2-1 | . | TRBV10-3
TGTGCCAGCAGCTCCGGACCCCGGGCAGGCGAGCAGTACTTC | CASSSGPRAGEQYF | . | TRBJ2-7 | . | TRBV5-6
TGCAGCGCGACAGGGGCGGACACTGAAGCTTTCTTT | CSATGADTEAFF | . | TRBJ1-1 | TRBD1 | TRBV29-1
TGTGCCAGCAGCGCATCGGGGAATCGCGAGCAGTACTTC | CASSASGNREQYF | . | TRBJ2-7 | . | TRBV9
TGTGCCAGCAGCACCCTCCAGACTGTGAACACCGGGGAGCTGTTTTTT | CASSTLQTVNTGELFF | . | TRBJ2-2 | . | TRBV9
TGTGCCAGCAGGCAGGGTATGACGTTCGACGAGCAGTACTTC | CASRQGMTFDEQYF | . | TRBJ2-7 | . | TRBV2
TGTGCCACCAGCAGATCCGGCAGGGGGCTAGTTGACGAGCAGTACTTC | CATSRSGRGLVDEQYF | . | TRBJ2-7 | TRBD1 | TRBV15
TGTGCCAGCAGCCAGACTTACGACAGCCTTGACGAGCAGTACTTC | CASSQTYDSLDEQYF | . | TRBJ2-7 | . | TRBV7-9
TGTGCCAGCGGCCCTCTAGCGGTCTCCTACGAGCAGTACTTC | CASGPLAVSYEQYF | . | TRBJ2-7 | TRBD2 | TRBV6-5
TGTGCCAGCAGCCAATTCCGGACCCAAGGACTGGGCTACACCTTC | CASSQFRTQGLGYTF | . | TRBJ1-2 | . | TRBV16